The 31 T cell receptor beta chains reported below all come from one sample, sequenced in a study of technical replicates of blood from a few donors. Using immunoSEQ multiplex PCR, the repertoire was profiled, and TCRdb retains in-frame clones only, with some absent. The data contain 55,000 to 70,000 clones, around 86% of them singletons. Input material: PBMCs. Receptor source: a human donor in good health. Some clones in this sample may be carry-over from other donors' samples.

The rearrangement joins TRBV5-6 to TRBJ1-1; 7 bases fit TRBD1. CDR3 length: 14 residues. The V gene end was trimmed by 5 bases and the J gene end by 5 bases; junction bases not matched to a gene: 9. CDR1 is SGHDT, CDR2 YYEEEE, per germline. CDR3 protein: CASSEGGRGTEAFF. For the CDR3, the DNA is TGTGCCAGCAGTGAAGGGGGCCGGGGGACTGAAGCTTTCTTT.

The rearrangement joins TRBV14 to TRBJ2-1; TRBD1 aligns across 7 bases. The CDR3 runs to 14 residues. Germline CDR1 is SGHDN and CDR2 is FVKESK. With 4 bases clipped from V and 7 bases from J, the junction kept 7 bases outside the gene matches. CDR3 in DNA: TGTGCCAGCAGCCGCATTCGACAGGGAAATGAGCAGTTCTTC. It specifies CASSRIRQGNEQFF.

The chain employs TRBV2 and TRBJ2-7, with D possibly matching TRBD2 (6 bases). Trimming cost V 3 bases and J 6 bases, with 15 bases left between them. CDR3 size: 14 residues. The germline V gene encodes CDR1 SNHLY and CDR2 FYNNEI. CDR3 residues: CASSELASRGEQYF. In nucleotides, the CDR3 is TGTGCCAGCAGTGAGCTAGCGTCGCGGGGCGAGCAGTACTTC.

The chain has TRBV6-6 and TRBJ1-5, with no clear D. The CDR3 has 10 residues. The V end lost 2 bases, the J end lost 13 bases, and 6 bases lay between the germline ends. The V gene's germline CDR1 is MNHNY and CDR2 SVGAGI (reference sequence). The CDR3 DNA is TGTGCCAGCAGTTACCCAGTTCAGCATTTT. As protein: CASSYPVQHF.

This clone was detected only once. V and J are TRBV18 and TRBJ1-6, with D uncertain. Germline V gene sequence: CDR1 KGHSH, CDR2 LQKENI. Trimming took 6 bases from V and 5 from J, leaving 8 bases between them. This CDR3 is 13 amino acids long. DNA for the CDR3: TGTGCCAGCTCCGTGGCAGATAATTCACCCCTCCACTTT. Its protein is CASSVADNSPLHF.

This clone was counted a few times. The chain links TRBV9 to TRBJ1-1; 7 bases line up with TRBD1. CDR1 is SGDLS and CDR2 is YYNGEE in the germline V gene. This CDR3 is built from 13 residues. Losses at the gene ends were 4 bases for V and 3 bases for J; bases not matched to a gene: 3. The CDR3 spells CASSRDSYTEAFF. The CDR3 DNA reads as TGTGCCAGCAGCAGGGACAGTTACACTGAAGCTTTCTTT.

The gene calls are TRBV9 and TRBJ2-3; D unresolved. The CDR3 length is 12 residues. Germline-derived CDR1 and CDR2 are SGDLS and YYNGEE. V shed 4 bases and J shed 6 bases, with 9 bases lying between them. CDR3 protein: CASSQTRDTQYF. The CDR3 DNA sequence: TGTGCCAGCAGCCAAACGCGGGATACGCAGTATTTT.

V is TRBV11-2 and J is TRBJ1-4; D unresolved. This CDR3 has 14 residues. Germline CDR1 reads SGHAT; CDR2 reads FQNNGV. Deletions cut 5 bases from V and 4 bases from J, with 11 bases between. CDR3 sequence (DNA): TGTGCCAGCAGCCTGTCGAGAGTTAATGAAAAACTGTTTTTT. This gives the protein CASSLSRVNEKLFF.

This clone was recorded once. V is TRBV18 and J is TRBJ2-7, with 13 positions matching TRBD2. Germline CDR1 reads KGHSH; CDR2 reads LQKENI. The CDR3 consists of 15 residues. V lost 4 bases and J lost 4; bases outside the gene matches: 4. The DNA of the CDR3 is TGTGCCAGCTCACAGGGGACTAGCGGGGTGTACGAGCAGTACTTC. Residues: CASSQGTSGVYEQYF.

This chain joins TRBV4-3 and TRBJ2-2, with 11 nucleotides matching TRBD2. This CDR3 comprises 18 residues. With V trimmed by 3 bases and J by 5 bases, 11 bases remained unmatched. The germline V gene encodes CDR1 LGHNA and CDR2 YSLEER. The CDR3 nucleotides read TGCGCCAGCAGCCAGGACCTTACTAGCGGGAGTCGAACCGGGGAGCTGTTTTTT. Its translation: CASSQDLTSGSRTGELFF.

The rearrangement joins TRBV5-1 to TRBJ2-1, with 14 bases lining up with TRBD2. Trimming at V came to 4 bases and at J to 6 bases, leaving 3 bases not matched to a gene. The CDR3 is 15 residues long. CDR1 and CDR2 (germline): SGHRS, YFSETQ. CDR3 sequence reads: CASSPGLAGVNEQFF. As DNA, the CDR3 is TGCGCCAGCAGCCCGGGACTAGCGGGGGTCAATGAGCAGTTCTTC.

This clone has at least ten counts. The chain recombines TRBV6-5 with TRBJ1-2; D is undetermined. Germline CDR1 and CDR2: MNHEY and SVGAGI. CDR3 length: 11 residues. V gave up 5 bases and J gave up 5 bases, with 6 bases separating them. The CDR3 nucleotides are TGTGCCAGCAGTCCCTTATATGGCTACACCTTC. It yields the protein CASSPLYGYTF.

The gene calls are TRBV9 and TRBJ1-1; D is unclear. With 0 bases removed from V and 1 base from J, the gap between germline ends came to 10 bases. CDR1 and CDR2 from the germline V gene are SGDLS and YYNGEE. This CDR3 is built from 15 residues. CDR3 in amino acids: CASSVVGSANTEAFF. The DNA for the CDR3 is TGTGCCAGCAGCGTAGTGGGCTCGGCGAACACTGAAGCTTTCTTT.

V and J are TRBV4-3 and TRBJ2-1, with TRBD2 matching over 11 bases. CDR1 is LGHNA and CDR2 is YSLEER in the germline V gene. CDR3 size: 17 residues. With V trimmed by 0 bases and J by 4 bases, 5 bases remained unmatched. The CDR3 sequence: CASSQDSGRAIYNEQFF. The CDR3 nucleotides are TGCGCCAGCAGCCAAGATAGCGGGAGGGCCATTTACAATGAGCAGTTCTTC.

The gene calls are TRBV7-9 and TRBJ2-7; TRBD1 matches at 8 bases. Looked up from germline, CDR1 is SEHNR and CDR2 is FQNEAQ (reference sequence). The CDR3 is 14 residues long. With V trimmed by 4 bases and J by 3 bases, 5 bases remained unmatched. The CDR3 DNA follows: TGTGCCAGCAGCTGGGTAACAGGGGGCTACGAGCAGTACTTC. This translates into CASSWVTGGYEQYF. Full variable domain (missing parts from reference TRBV7-9 and TRBJ2-7): DTGVSQNPRHKITKRGQNVTFRCDPISEHNRLYWYRQTLGQGPEFLTYFQNEAQLEKSRLLSDRFSAERPKGSFSTLEIQRTEQGDSAMYLCASSWVTGGYEQYFGPGTRLTVT.

V usage is TRBV6-5 and J usage is TRBJ1-6; possible D gene TRBD1, 5 bases. In germline, CDR1 is MNHEY, CDR2 SVGAGI. This CDR3 contains 14 residues. Trimming stripped 1 base from V and 7 bases from J, with 8 bases between. The CDR3, as DNA: TGTGCCAGCAGTTACTTGGGGGGGAATTCACCCCTCCACTTT. Its protein is CASSYLGGNSPLHF.

The CDR3 bases are TGTGCCTGGAGTGTCGGGACTTTCCCCTACGAGCAGTACTTC. It encodes CAWSVGTFPYEQYF. J is TRBJ2-7 and V is TRBV30; perhaps TRBD2 as D (6 bases). V dropped 0 bases and J dropped 2 bases, with 11 bases sitting between them. CDR3 length: 14 amino acids. The germline CDR1 and CDR2 sequences are GTSNPN and SVGIG (reference sequence).

This clone was seen a handful of times. This rearrangement joins TRBV18 to TRBJ1-1, with D perhaps TRBD1 (5 bases). Trimming cost V 5 bases and J 1 base, with 14 bases left between them. The CDR3 runs to 15 residues. CDR1 and CDR2 (germline): KGHSH, LQKENI. As DNA, the CDR3 is TGTGCCAGCTCATTAGGGGTTAGGGGGAACACTGAAGCTTTCTTT. Its translation is CASSLGVRGNTEAFF. Variable domain in full (rest from reference TRBV18 and TRBJ1-1): NAGVMQNPRHLVRRRGQEARLRCSPMKGHSHVYWYRQLPEEGLKFMVYLQKENIIDESGMPKERFSAEFPKEGPSILRIQQVVRGDSAAYFCASSLGVRGNTEAFFGQGTRLTVV.

The V gene is TRBV27, the J gene TRBJ2-7; TRBD1 matches 10 bases. CDR1 and CDR2 from the germline V gene are MNHEY and SMNVEV (reference sequence). V trimming: 2 bases; J trimming: 2 bases; junction bases outside the gene matches: 6. CDR3 size: 16 residues. The CDR3 loop reads CASSLKGQGPTYEQYF. As DNA, the CDR3 is TGTGCCAGCAGTTTAAAGGGACAGGGGCCAACCTACGAGCAGTACTTC.

The CDR3 DNA reads as TGCGCCAGCAGCCCAAGCCGGGACAGGGTTAACTATGGCTACACCTTC. Translation: CASSPSRDRVNYGYTF. V usage is TRBV5-1 and J usage is TRBJ1-2; TRBD1 aligns across 9 bases. V gave up 4 bases and J gave up 1 base; unmatched junction bases: 8. Germline V CDR1 and CDR2: SGHRS, YFSETQ. This CDR3 spans 16 amino acids.

This chain links TRBV5-1 with TRBJ1-6; D gene unclear. The germline CDR1 and CDR2 sequences are SGHRS and YFSETQ. The V end was cut by 0 bases, the J end by 0 bases, with 13 bases between. This CDR3 is built from 18 residues. The DNA for the CDR3 is TGCGCCAGCAGCTTGGTGTCAGGTTCGAACTCCTATAATTCACCCCTCCACTTT. Amino acids: CASSLVSGSNSYNSPLHF.

V gene TRBV11-1 combines with J gene TRBJ1-4, with a possible D match to TRBD1 (6 bases). The germline CDR1 and CDR2 sequences are SGHAT and FQDESV (reference sequence). Trimming left V 5 bases short and J 15 bases short, with 22 bases between. This CDR3 has 14 amino acids. CDR3 DNA sequence: TGTGCCAGCAGCATGACGACGGGGACGGACAGTTTGTTTTTT. Translating gives CASSMTTGTDSLFF.

CDR3 in DNA: TGCGCCAGCAGCCAGGGCCAGGGCAATGAAAAACTGTTTTTT. Encoded protein: CASSQGQGNEKLFF. The rearrangement uses TRBV4-1 and TRBJ1-4, with a possible D match to TRBD1 (5 bases). Deletions cut 3 bases from V and 5 bases from J, with 10 bases between. Per germline, CDR1 MGHRA and CDR2 YSYEKL. This CDR3 has 14 residues.

V gene TRBV7-6 combines with J gene TRBJ2-1, with 9 positions matching TRBD2. The CDR3 loop spans 16 amino acids. With V trimmed by 2 bases and J by 5 bases, 7 bases remained unmatched. CDR1 and CDR2 from the germline V gene are SGHVS and FNYEAQ. Here the CDR3 reads CASSLKIAGEDNEQFF. In DNA, the CDR3 is TGTGCCAGCAGCTTAAAGATAGCGGGGGAGGACAATGAGCAGTTCTTC.

The chain couples TRBV5-1 to TRBJ2-7; D perhaps matches TRBD1 (6 bases). Looked up from germline, CDR1 is SGHRS and CDR2 is YFSETQ. The CDR3 runs to 14 residues. V was clipped by 4 bases and J by 0 bases, with 11 bases between them. CDR3 in amino acids: CASSRDIDSYEQYF. The DNA for the CDR3 is TGCGCCAGCAGCAGGGACATAGACTCCTACGAGCAGTACTTC.

The gene calls are TRBV6-5 and TRBJ2-7; 12 bases line up with TRBD1. V lost 2 bases, J lost 6 bases, and 2 bases stayed unmatched. This CDR3 region has 14 residues. Germline V gives CDR1 MNHEY, CDR2 SVGAGI. The CDR3 loop reads CASSYRGQGAEQYF. DNA for the CDR3: TGTGCCAGCAGTTACAGGGGACAGGGGGCCGAGCAGTACTTC.

This chain uses TRBV27 with TRBJ1-2; possibly TRBD1 for D (6 bases). This CDR3 comprises 14 residues. V lost 0 bases, J lost 8 bases, and 13 bases lay in between. Germline V lookup: CDR1 MNHEY, CDR2 SMNVEV (reference sequence). In DNA form, the CDR3 reads TGTGCCAGCAGTTTATCGTCGGGGGGCTCGGGCTACACCTTC. The encoded protein is CASSLSSGGSGYTF.

This chain joins TRBV7-9 and TRBJ2-2; 8 positions agree with TRBD2. CDR1 and CDR2 (germline): SEHNR, FQNEAQ (reference sequence). J was trimmed by 4 bases and V by 1 base; bases with no gene match: 5. CDR3 size: 16 residues. CDR3 nucleotides: TGTGCCAGCAGCTTAGGGGGGAGCGGGAGCACCGGGGAGCTGTTTTTT. Translated: CASSLGGSGSTGELFF.

This chain joins TRBV9 and TRBJ2-1, with a tentative D call TRBD1 (6 bases). Germline V lookup: CDR1 SGDLS, CDR2 YYNGEE. This CDR3 region has 15 residues. The germline V and J ends were trimmed by 0 bases and 0 bases, with 7 bases remaining between them. The CDR3 DNA sequence: TGTGCCAGCAGCGTAGCGGGACACTCCTACAATGAGCAGTTCTTC. Its protein product is CASSVAGHSYNEQFF.

The chain carries TRBV29-1 and TRBJ2-1, with D hard to call. Trimming pared 7 bases from V and 6 bases from J, leaving 13 bases between. This CDR3 has 12 residues. In germline, CDR1 is SQVTM, CDR2 ANQGSEA. CDR3 sequence: CSGAEVANEQFF. Here the CDR3 DNA reads TGCAGCGGAGCAGAGGTAGCCAATGAGCAGTTCTTC.

The V gene is TRBV7-3, the J gene TRBJ2-2; 11 bases map to TRBD2. V lost 4 bases to trimming and J lost 1 base; unmatched junction nucleotides: 2. This CDR3 has 16 amino acids. The V gene's germline CDR1 is SGHTA and CDR2 FQGTGA. CDR3 loop: CASSSGLAGNTGELFF. As DNA, the CDR3 is TGTGCCAGCAGCTCTGGACTAGCGGGGAACACCGGGGAGCTGTTTTTT.